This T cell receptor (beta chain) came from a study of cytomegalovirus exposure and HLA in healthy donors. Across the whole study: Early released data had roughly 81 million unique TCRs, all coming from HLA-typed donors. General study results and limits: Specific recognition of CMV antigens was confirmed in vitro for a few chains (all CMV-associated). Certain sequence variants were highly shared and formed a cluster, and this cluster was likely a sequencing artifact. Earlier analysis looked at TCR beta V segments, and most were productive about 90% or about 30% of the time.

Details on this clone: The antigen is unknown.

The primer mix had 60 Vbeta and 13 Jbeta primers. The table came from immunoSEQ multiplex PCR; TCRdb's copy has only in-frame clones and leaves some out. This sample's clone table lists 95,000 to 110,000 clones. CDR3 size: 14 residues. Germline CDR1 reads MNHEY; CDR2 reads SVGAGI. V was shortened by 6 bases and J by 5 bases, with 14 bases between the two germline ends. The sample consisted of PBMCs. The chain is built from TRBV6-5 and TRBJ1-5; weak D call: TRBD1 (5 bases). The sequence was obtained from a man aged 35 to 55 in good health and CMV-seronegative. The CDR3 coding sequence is TGTGCCAGCAGACCGACGGGGGGGGATCAGCCCCAGCATTTT. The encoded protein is CASRPTGGDQPQHF.